The rows below give T cell receptor beta chains drawn from one sample of a study of CD8 T cells in ankylosing spondylitis. TCRdb re-called the 5' RACE reads with MiXCR, one entry per CDR3 protein. The sample lists 500,000 to 650,000 distinct CDR3 sequences; about 5.4% were seen once. The sequencing input was blood, either unsorted or a sorted T cell fraction (not recorded which). All receptors come from a male donor with ankylosing spondylitis. Each CDR3 is given with its conserved first and last residue. Each record gives: D gene, clone size, J gene, V gene, CDR3 DNA, CDR3 protein. A D gene is named only where the DNA matches it firmly. Size tells how often a clone was seen (once, few, many) or the class of an expanded clone, and some rows leave it out.

d_gene: .
abundance: many
j_gene: TRBJ2-1
v_gene: TRBV3-1
CDR3nt: TGTGCCAGCAGCCGGGTCGCTCTATACAATGAGCAGTTCTTC
CDR3aa: CASSRVALYNEQFF

d_gene: TRBD2
abundance: few
j_gene: TRBJ2-7
v_gene: TRBV27
CDR3nt: TGTGCCAGCAGACGCGGGACTAGCGGGAGGACCGAGCAGTACTTC
CDR3aa: CASRRGTSGRTEQYF

d_gene: .
abundance: .
j_gene: TRBJ1-3
v_gene: TRBV6-5
CDR3nt: TGTGCCAGCAGTTACGATGGGACGATCTCTGGAAACACCATATATTTT
CDR3aa: CASSYDGTISGNTIYF

d_gene: TRBD1
abundance: few
j_gene: TRBJ1-4
v_gene: TRBV6-6
CDR3nt: TGTGCCAGCAAGACAGGGGGCGGCGAAAAACTGTTTTTT
CDR3aa: CASKTGGGEKLFF

d_gene: TRBD2
abundance: many
j_gene: TRBJ2-7
v_gene: TRBV6-2/TRBV6-3
CDR3nt: TGTGCCAGCAGCATCGTTGGGAGGGGCGAGCAGTACTTC
CDR3aa: CASSIVGRGEQYF

d_gene: .
abundance: many
j_gene: TRBJ2-7
v_gene: TRBV7-3
CDR3nt: TGTGCCAGCAGCGCAACCCCGACGGATTTACAGTACTTC
CDR3aa: CASSATPTDLQYF

d_gene: TRBD2
abundance: few
j_gene: TRBJ2-3
v_gene: TRBV3-1
CDR3nt: TGTGCCAGCAGCCAACGAAGCGGGAGGCCCTTCACAGATACGCAGTATTTT
CDR3aa: CASSQRSGRPFTDTQYF

d_gene: .
abundance: .
j_gene: TRBJ2-7
v_gene: TRBV5-5
CDR3nt: TGTGCCAGCAGCCCCGGACTCCACTACGAGCAGTACTTC
CDR3aa: CASSPGLHYEQYF

d_gene: .
abundance: many
j_gene: TRBJ1-2
v_gene: TRBV6-1
CDR3nt: TGTGCCAGCAGTGAAGGGACGGTCAACTATGGCTACACCTTC
CDR3aa: CASSEGTVNYGYTF

d_gene: TRBD2
abundance: many
j_gene: TRBJ2-1
v_gene: TRBV12-5
CDR3nt: TGTGCTAGTGGTTTGGTGACCCGACTAGCGGGAAGCTCCTACAATGAGCAGTTCTTC
CDR3aa: CASGLVTRLAGSSYNEQFF

d_gene: .
abundance: few
j_gene: TRBJ1-1
v_gene: TRBV7-9
CDR3nt: TGTGCCGGAGGGGCGTGGACGAACACTGAAGCTTTCTTT
CDR3aa: CAGGAWTNTEAFF

d_gene: .
abundance: .
j_gene: TRBJ1-2
v_gene: TRBV7-2
CDR3nt: TGTGCCAGCAGCTCCCGGGGCCCTACCCAGGAAGGGGGCTACACCTTC
CDR3aa: CASSSRGPTQEGGYTF